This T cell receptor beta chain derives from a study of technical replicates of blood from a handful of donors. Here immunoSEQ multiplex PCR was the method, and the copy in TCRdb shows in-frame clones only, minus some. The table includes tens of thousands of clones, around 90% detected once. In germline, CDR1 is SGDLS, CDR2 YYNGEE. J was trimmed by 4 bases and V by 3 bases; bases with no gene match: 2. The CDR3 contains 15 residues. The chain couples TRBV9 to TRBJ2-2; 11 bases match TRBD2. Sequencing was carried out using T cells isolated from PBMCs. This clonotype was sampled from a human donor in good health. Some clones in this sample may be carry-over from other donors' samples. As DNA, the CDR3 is TGTGCCAGCAGCGCGCTAGCGGGGGGCACCGGGGAGCTGTTTTTT. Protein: CASSALAGGTGELFF.